This T cell receptor (beta chain) originates from a study of cytomegalovirus exposure and HLA in healthy donors. After removal of 5 bases from V and 5 bases from J, the junction contained 8 bases not matched to a gene. The CDR3 sequence is 16 residues long. Germline CDR1 SGHTA, CDR2 FQGNSA. Findings of the study overall: A few of the chains that were CMV-associated were confirmed in vitro to be specific for CMV antigens. Most likely, a cluster of highly shared sequence variants arose as a sequencing artifact. Fewer N-insertions (relative to the roughly 630-donor mean) were reportedly seen in an Asian-associated ancestry cluster in a later analysis.

As regards this clone: Its cognate antigen is unknown.

PCR used 60 Vbeta primers and 13 Jbeta primers. Repertoires were generated with immunoSEQ multiplex PCR, while TCRdb's copy carries only in-frame clones and drops some. The sample contains approximately 140,000 clones, about four fifths of which appear only once. This chain links TRBV7-2 with TRBJ2-5; 13 nucleotides agree with TRBD2. Sequencing input: PBMCs. This TCR came from a human donor in good health. CDR3 region: CASSPRLAGGSETQYF. As DNA, the CDR3 is TGTGCCAGCAGCCCCAGACTAGCGGGAGGTAGTGAGACCCAGTACTTC.